This T cell receptor beta chain emerged from a study of OX40 agonist ivuxolimab in advanced cancers. Turning to the study itself: Allowance was made for prior anti-PD-1, anti-PD-L1 or anti-CTLA-4 therapy, and approximately 40% had some.

V was cut by 3 bases and J by 3 bases, with 8 bases left in between. CDR1 and CDR2 from the germline V gene are KGHSH and LQKENI. CDR3 size: 13 residues. Data came from immunoSEQ multiplex PCR; TCRdb stores just in-frame clones and leaves some out. The sample consists of roughly 40,000 clones, approximately 90% of them appearing once. Patients who had autoimmune disease history or got systemic immunosuppression were left out. Sample: CD4+ or CD8+ T cells sorted from blood, taken in a trial of the OX40 agonist ivuxolimab. The TCR sequence derives from an adult with an advanced solid tumor such as melanoma, head and neck, liver or kidney cancer. V usage is TRBV18 and J usage is TRBJ2-5, with no clear D. The CDR3 protein is CASSPPLEETQYF. The CDR3 bases are TGTGCCAGCTCACCTCCGCTCGAAGAGACCCAGTACTTC. The full variable domain, completed using reference TRBV18 and TRBJ2-5, is NAGVMQNPRHLVRRRGQEARLRCSPMKGHSHVYWYRQLPEEGLKFMVYLQKENIIDESGMPKERFSAEFPKEGPSILRIQQVVRGDSAAYFCASSPPLEETQYFGPGTRLLVL.